A single T cell receptor (beta chain) is shown here with its context. The protocol was immunoSEQ multiplex PCR, while the TCRdb copy is restricted to in-frame clones and leaves out a portion. The sample lists 240,000 or so clones, approximately 83% occurring once. These data come from a study of blood T cell repertoires in COVID-19. Germline CDR1 and CDR2: LGHDT and YNNKEL (reference sequence). V was clipped by 7 bases and J by 6 bases; unmatched bases: 10. The CDR3 spans 15 residues. This sequence originates from a woman in her 30s who had recovered from COVID-19. This chain joins TRBV3-1 (or the pseudogene TRBV3-2) and TRBJ2-5, with 11 bases aligning to TRBD2. Sequenced: peripheral blood. CDR3 amino acids: CASNGIAGGEKTQYF. The CDR3 DNA reads TGTGCCAGCAACGGTATAGCGGGGGGGGAGAAGACCCAGTACTTC.